The rows below give T cell receptor beta chains drawn from one sample of a study of blood T cell repertoires in COVID-19. TCRdb keeps only in-frame clones here, not all; method: immunoSEQ multiplex PCR. The sample records 110,000 to 150,000 clones, roughly 79% being singletons. Sequenced material: peripheral blood. The receptor set was obtained from a man aged 50 to 60 with active or convalescent COVID-19. Both conserved end residues are part of each CDR3. The order of the fields is CDR3 length, V gene, J gene, D gene, CDR3 protein. The D gene is left open where the match is weak.

>15|TRBV11-2|TRBJ1-5|TRBD1
CASSLASGGGIPQHF
>15|TRBV25-1|TRBJ1-2|TRBD1
CASSEGQGAWYGYTF
>14|TRBV6-5|TRBJ2-1|TRBD2
CASKDSGRYNEQFF
>14|TRBV19|TRBJ2-7|TRBD1
CASSSRDREYEQYF
>14|TRBV7-9|TRBJ2-3|TRBD1
CASSPTGGPDTQYF
>14|TRBV16|TRBJ1-1|.
CASSHPQGWDEAFF
>11|TRBV20-1|TRBJ1-2|.
CSARGGDGYTF
>15|TRBV28|TRBJ1-5|TRBD1
CASSQGQGGWRPQHF
>14|TRBV6-5|TRBJ1-4|.
CASSSTDRYEKLFF
>14|TRBV2|TRBJ1-4|TRBD1
CASISGTGGLRLFF
>18|TRBV3-1/TRBV3-2|TRBJ2-7|TRBD2
CASSQATLTSGRSYEQYF
>14|TRBV6-5|TRBJ2-5|TRBD1
CASLDRGYQETQYF
>17|TRBV9|TRBJ2-2|TRBD1
CASSVLPGQGAEGELFF
>15|TRBV28|TRBJ2-7|.
CASSPEDSFAYEQYF
>13|TRBV3-1/TRBV3-2|TRBJ2-7|.
CASSQVGGWEQYF
>15|TRBV5-4|TRBJ2-5|TRBD2
CASSRLGGRDETQYF
>15|TRBV10-3|TRBJ2-3|.
CAISESRTAPDTQYF
>20|TRBV14|TRBJ2-1|TRBD2
CASSQGPWATSEGTYNEQFF
>12|TRBV9|TRBJ1-2|TRBD1
CASSTRQGGYTF
>15|TRBV7-2|TRBJ1-2|TRBD1
CASSLGGQTTYGYTF
>15|TRBV2|TRBJ2-3|TRBD1
CASSPYRGGTDTQYF
>15|TRBV7-9|TRBJ2-7|.
CASSPNRVYSYEQYF
>13|TRBV11-3|TRBJ2-3|TRBD1
CASSLETGGTQYF